Described below is a single T cell receptor beta chain sequence and its context. What it binds is unknown. A much larger clone lies one base from this, so it may be a read error. The data stem from a study of CD8+CD57+ T cells in acquired aplastic anemia. The wider study: DNA from sorted CD4+ and CD8+ cells averaged roughly 3.2 ug. Whole-study results and caveats: Patients versus controls showed no significant CD8+ Simpson's diversity difference.

Germline lookup yields CDR1 LGHNA and CDR2 YSLEER. The CDR3 is 15 amino acids. The TCR beta profiling, which covered VDJ combination and CDR3 sequence, was carried out using genomic DNA as the template. TCRdb re-called the reads through MiXCR, storing one row per CDR3 protein. The data hold roughly 240,000 distinct CDR3 sequences, with around 45% observed a single time. Patients chosen for sequencing had CD8+CD57+ cells that had expanded, as shown by flow cytometry. Receipt of therapy had not occurred in any patient by the time of blood sampling. The gene calls are TRBV4-3 and TRBJ1-5; no clear D. The clonotype originates from a human donor with aplastic anemia. The sequencing input was sorted CD4+, CD8+, or CD8+CD57+ T cells (not recorded which) from PBMCs. CDR3 amino acids: CACSQDMGYNQPQHF. The CDR3 region has the DNA TGCGCCTGCAGCCAAGATATGGGATATAATCAGCCCCAGCATTTT.